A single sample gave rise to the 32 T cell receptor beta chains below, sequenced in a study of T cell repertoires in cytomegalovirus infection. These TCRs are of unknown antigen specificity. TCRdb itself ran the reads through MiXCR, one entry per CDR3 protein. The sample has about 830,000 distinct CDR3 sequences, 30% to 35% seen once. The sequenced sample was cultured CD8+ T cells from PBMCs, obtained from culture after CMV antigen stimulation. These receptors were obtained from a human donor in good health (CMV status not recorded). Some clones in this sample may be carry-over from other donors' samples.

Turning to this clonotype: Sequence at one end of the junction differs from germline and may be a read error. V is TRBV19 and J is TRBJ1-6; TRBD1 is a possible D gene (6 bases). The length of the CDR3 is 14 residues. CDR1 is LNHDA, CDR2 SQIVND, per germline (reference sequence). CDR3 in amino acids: CASSMGADASSLHF. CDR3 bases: TGTGCCAGTAGTATGGGGGCAGACGCTTCATCCCTCCACTTT.

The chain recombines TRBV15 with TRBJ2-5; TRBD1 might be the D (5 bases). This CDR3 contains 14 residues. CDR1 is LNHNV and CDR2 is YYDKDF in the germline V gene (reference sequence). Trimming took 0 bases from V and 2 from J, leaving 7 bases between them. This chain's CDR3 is CATSRDPGQETQYF. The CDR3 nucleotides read TGTGCCACCAGCAGAGATCCAGGGCAAGAGACCCAGTACTTC.

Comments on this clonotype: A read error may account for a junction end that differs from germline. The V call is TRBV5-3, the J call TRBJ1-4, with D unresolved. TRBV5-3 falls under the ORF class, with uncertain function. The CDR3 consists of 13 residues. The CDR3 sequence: CASSSPGNEKLFF. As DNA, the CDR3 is TGTGCCAGCAGCTCCCCCGGGAATGAAAAACTGTTTTTT.

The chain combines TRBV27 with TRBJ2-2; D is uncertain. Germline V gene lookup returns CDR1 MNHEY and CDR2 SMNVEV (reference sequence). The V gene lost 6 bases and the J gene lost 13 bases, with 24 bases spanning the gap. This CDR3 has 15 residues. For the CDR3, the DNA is TGTGCCAGCAGCCCTGACCCCGGGTATTTGTTAGTGCTGTTTTTT. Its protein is CASSPDPGYLLVLFF.

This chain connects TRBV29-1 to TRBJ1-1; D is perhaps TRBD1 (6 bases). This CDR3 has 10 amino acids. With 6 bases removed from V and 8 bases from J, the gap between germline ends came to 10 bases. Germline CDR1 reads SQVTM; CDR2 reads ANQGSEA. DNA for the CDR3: TGCAGCGTGGGGACACAGGAAGCTTTCTTT. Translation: CSVGTQEAFF.

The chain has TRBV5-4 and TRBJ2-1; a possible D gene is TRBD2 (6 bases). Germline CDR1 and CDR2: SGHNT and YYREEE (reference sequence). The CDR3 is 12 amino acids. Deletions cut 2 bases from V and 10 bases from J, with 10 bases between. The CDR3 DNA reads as TGTGCCAGCAGCTTCCCCCGGGAGGAGCAGTTCTTC. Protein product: CASSFPREEQFF.

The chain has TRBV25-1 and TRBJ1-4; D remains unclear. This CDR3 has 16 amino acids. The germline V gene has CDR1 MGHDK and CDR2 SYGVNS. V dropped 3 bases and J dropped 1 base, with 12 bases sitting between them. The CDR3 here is CASSDSWGGTNEKLFF. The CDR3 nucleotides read TGTGCCAGCAGTGATAGCTGGGGAGGAACTAATGAAAAACTGTTTTTT.

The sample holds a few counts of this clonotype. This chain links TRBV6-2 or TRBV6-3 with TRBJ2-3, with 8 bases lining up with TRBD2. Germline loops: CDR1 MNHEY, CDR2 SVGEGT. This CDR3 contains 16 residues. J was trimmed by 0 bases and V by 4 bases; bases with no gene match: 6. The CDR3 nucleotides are TGTGCCAGCAGTTGGACTAGCCTCCCTAGCACAGATACGCAGTATTTT. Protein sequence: CASSWTSLPSTDTQYF.

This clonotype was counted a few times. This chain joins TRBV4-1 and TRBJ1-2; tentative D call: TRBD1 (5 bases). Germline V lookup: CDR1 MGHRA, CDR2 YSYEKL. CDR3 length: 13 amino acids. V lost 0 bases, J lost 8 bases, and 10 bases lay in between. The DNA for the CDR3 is TGCGCCAGCAGCCAAGAGCCAGGGCTCGGCTACACCTTC. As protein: CASSQEPGLGYTF.

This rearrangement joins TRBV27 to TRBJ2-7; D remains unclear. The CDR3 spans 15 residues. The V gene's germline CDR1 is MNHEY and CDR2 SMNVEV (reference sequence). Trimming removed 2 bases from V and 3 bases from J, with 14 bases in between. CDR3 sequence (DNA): TGTGCCAGCAGTTTAGCCAGGAAAGCCTTCTACGAGCAGTACGTC. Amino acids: CASSLARKAFYEQYV.

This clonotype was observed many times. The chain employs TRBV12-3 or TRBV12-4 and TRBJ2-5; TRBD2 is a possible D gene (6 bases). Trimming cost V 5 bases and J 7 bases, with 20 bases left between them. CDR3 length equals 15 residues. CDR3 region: CASSAIWASRGTQYF. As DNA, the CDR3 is TGTGCCAGCAGTGCAATATGGGCCTCGCGGGGGACCCAGTACTTC.

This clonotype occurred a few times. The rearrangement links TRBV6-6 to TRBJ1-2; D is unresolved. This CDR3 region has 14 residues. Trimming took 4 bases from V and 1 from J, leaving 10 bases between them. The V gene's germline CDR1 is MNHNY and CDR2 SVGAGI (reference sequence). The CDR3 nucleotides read TGTGCCAGCAGTTTGGAGCGGCGTAACTATGGCTACACCTTC. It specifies CASSLERRNYGYTF.

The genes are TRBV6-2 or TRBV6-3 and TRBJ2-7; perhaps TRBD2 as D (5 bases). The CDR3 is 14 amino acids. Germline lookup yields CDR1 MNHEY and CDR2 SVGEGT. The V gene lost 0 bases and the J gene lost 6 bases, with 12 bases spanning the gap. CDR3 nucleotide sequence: TGTGCCAGCAGTTACTCGAGGTCGGGGAGCGAGCAGTACGTC. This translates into CASSYSRSGSEQYV.

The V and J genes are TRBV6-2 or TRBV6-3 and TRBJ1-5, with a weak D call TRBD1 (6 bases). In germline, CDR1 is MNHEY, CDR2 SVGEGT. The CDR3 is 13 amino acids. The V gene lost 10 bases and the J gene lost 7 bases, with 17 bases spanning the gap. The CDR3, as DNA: TGTGCCACCGCGTGGGGGGCAGGACAGCCCCAGCATTTT. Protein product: CATAWGAGQPQHF.

The CDR3 DNA sequence: TGTGCCAGCAGTTTTGGGACTAGTTGTATAGATGAGCAGTTCTTC. This translates into CASSFGTSCIDEQFF. The genes are TRBV28 and TRBJ2-1; 8 bases fit TRBD2. This CDR3 spans 15 amino acids. Germline trimming cut 3 bases from V and 8 bases from J; bases unmatched to any gene: 9. The V gene's germline CDR1 is MDHEN and CDR2 SYDVKM.

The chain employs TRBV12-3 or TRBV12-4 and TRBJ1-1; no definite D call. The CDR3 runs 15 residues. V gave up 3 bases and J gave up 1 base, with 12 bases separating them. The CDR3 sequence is CASSFLASSNTEAFF. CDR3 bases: TGTGCCAGCAGTTTTTTGGCCAGCTCGAACACTGAAGCTTTCTTT.

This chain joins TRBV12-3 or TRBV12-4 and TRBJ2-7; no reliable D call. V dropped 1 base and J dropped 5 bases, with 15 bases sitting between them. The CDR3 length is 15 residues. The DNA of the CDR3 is TGTGCCAGCAGTTTAGGGACGGCCCGAGTTCACGAGCAGTACTTC. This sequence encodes CASSLGTARVHEQYF.

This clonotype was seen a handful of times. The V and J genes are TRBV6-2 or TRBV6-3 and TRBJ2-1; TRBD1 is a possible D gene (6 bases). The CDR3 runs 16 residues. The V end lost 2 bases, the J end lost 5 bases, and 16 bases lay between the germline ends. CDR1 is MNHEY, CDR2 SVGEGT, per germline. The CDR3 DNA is TGTGCCAGCAGTTACGTAGTAGTCGGGACAAACAATGAGCAGTTCTTC. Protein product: CASSYVVVGTNNEQFF.

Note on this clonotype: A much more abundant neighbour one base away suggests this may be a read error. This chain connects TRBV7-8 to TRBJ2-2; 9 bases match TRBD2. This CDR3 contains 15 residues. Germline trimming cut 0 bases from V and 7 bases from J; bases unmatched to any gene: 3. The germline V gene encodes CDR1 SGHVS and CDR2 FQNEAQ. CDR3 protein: CASSLAGLAFGELFF. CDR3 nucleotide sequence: TGTGCCAGCAGCTTAGCGGGACTAGCATTCGGGGAGCTGTTTTTT.

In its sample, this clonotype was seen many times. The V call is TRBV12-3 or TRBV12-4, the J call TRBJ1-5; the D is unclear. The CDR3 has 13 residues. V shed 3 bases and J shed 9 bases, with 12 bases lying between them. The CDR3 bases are TGTGCCAGCAGTTTTCGGGCCCTACGGCCCCAGCATTTT. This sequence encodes CASSFRALRPQHF.

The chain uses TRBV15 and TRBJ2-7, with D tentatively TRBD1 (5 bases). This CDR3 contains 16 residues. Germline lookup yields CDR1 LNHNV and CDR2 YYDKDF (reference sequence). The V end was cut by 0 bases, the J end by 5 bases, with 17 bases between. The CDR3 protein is CATSRDFQGAKNEQYF. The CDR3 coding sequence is TGTGCCACCAGCAGAGATTTCCAGGGTGCGAAGAACGAGCAGTACTTC.

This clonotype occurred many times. The CDR3 nucleotides are TGTGCCAGCAGCTTGAGGGGAGCCAACACTGAAGCTTTCTTT. This translates into CASSLRGANTEAFF. The rearrangement joins TRBV5-6 to TRBJ1-1; D perhaps matches TRBD1 (5 bases). V dropped 1 base and J dropped 2 bases, with 9 bases sitting between them. CDR1 SGHDT and CDR2 YYEEEE come from the germline V gene. The CDR3 has 14 residues. Full variable domain (outside the CDR3, taken from reference TRBV5-6 and TRBJ1-1): DAGVTQSPTHLIKTRGQQVTLRCSPKSGHDTVSWYQQALGQGPQFIFQYYEEEERQRGNFPDRFSGHQFPNYSSELNVNALLLGDSALYLCASSLRGANTEAFFGQGTRLTVV.

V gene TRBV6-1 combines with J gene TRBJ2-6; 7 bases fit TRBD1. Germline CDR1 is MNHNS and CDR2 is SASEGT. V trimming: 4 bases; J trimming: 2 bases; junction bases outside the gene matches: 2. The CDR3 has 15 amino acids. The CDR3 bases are TGTGCCAGCAGTGTCCAGGGGGCTGGGGCCAACGTCCTGACTTTC. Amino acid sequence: CASSVQGAGANVLTF.

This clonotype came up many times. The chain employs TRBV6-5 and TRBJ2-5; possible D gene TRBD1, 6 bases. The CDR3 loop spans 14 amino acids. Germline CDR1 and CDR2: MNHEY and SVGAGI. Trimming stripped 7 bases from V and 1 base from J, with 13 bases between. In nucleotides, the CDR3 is TGTGCCAGCACCCCGGGACACCTCCAAGAGACCCAGTACTTC. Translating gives CASTPGHLQETQYF.

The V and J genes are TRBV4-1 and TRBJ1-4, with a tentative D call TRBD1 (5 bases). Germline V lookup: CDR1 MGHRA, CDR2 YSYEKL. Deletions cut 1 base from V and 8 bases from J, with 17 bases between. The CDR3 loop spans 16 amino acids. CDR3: CASSQVQGPSREKLFF. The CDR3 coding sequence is TGCGCCAGCAGCCAAGTTCAGGGCCCGTCTAGGGAAAAACTGTTTTTT.

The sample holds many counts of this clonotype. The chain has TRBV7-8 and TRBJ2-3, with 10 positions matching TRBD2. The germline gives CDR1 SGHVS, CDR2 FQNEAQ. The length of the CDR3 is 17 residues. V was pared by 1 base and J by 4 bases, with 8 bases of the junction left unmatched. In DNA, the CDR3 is TGTGCCAGCAGCTTAGGACTAGCGGGCCTCGCTGCAGATACGCAGTATTTT. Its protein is CASSLGLAGLAADTQYF. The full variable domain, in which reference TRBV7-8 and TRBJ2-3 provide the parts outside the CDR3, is GAGVSQSPRYKVAKRGQDVALRCDPISGHVSLFWYQQALGQGPEFLTYFQNEAQLDKSGLPSDRFFAERPEGSVSTLKIQRTQQEDSAVYLCASSLGLAGLAADTQYFGPGTRLTVL.

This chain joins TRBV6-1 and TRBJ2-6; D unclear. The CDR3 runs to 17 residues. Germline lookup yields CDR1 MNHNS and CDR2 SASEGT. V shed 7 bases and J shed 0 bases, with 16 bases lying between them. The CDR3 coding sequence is TGTGCCAGCATCTTCACCCGAGGAAGCTCTGGGGCCAACGTCCTGACTTTC. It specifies CASIFTRGSSGANVLTF.

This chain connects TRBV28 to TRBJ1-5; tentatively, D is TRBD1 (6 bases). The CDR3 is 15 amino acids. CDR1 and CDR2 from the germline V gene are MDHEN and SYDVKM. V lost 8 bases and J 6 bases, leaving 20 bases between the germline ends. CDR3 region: CASRTPYGGLQPQHF. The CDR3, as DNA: TGTGCCAGCCGAACCCCCTACGGGGGGCTTCAGCCCCAGCATTTT.

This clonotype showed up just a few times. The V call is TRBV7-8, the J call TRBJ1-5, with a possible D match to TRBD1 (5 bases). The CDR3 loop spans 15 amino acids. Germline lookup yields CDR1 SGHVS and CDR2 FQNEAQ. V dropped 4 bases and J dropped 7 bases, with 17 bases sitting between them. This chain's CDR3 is CASSYMRAPGQPQHF. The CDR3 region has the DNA TGTGCCAGCAGCTATATGAGAGCGCCAGGGCAGCCCCAGCATTTT.

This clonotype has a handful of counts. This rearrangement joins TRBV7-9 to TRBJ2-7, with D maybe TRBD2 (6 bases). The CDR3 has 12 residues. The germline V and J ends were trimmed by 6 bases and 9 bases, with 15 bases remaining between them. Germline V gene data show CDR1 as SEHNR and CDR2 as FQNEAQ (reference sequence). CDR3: CASSTMEGSQYF. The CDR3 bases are TGTGCCAGCAGTACGATGGAGGGCTCGCAGTACTTC.

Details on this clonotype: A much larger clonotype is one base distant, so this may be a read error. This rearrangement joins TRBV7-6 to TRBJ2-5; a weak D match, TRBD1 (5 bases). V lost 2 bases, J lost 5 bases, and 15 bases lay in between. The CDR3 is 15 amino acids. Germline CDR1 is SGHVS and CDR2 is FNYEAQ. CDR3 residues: CASSLLSTVHETQYF. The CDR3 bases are TGTGCCAGCAGCTTACTGTCGACAGTCCATGAGACCCAGTACTTC.

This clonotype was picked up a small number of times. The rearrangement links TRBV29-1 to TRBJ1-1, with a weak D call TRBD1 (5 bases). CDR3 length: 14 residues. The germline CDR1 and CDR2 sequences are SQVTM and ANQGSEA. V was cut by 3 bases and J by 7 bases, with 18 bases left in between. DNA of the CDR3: TGCAGCGTTGAGACCATTACCGGGACGATTGAAGCTTTCTTT. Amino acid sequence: CSVETITGTIEAFF.